The T cell receptor (beta chain) under discussion was sequenced for a study of identical twins. General observations from the study: Cross-sectional statistical analysis was relied on for the conclusions, without the same donors being followed.

Comment on this clonotype: No antigen is known for it.

TCRdb reprocessed the 5' RACE reads via MiXCR and lists one record per CDR3 protein. The sample holds 550,000 to 700,000 distinct CDR3 sequences; around 21% are singletons and the top ten take 4.3%. The germline V gene has CDR1 SQVTM and CDR2 ANQGSEA. This CDR3 has 17 amino acids. V lost 4 bases, J lost 0 bases, and 6 bases stayed unmatched. This sample also appeared in a second study, on T cells expressing NK-cell markers. That source adds: Cells sorted as CD3+CD56+NKG2C+, CD3+CD56+NKG2C- and CD3+CD56-NKG2C+ T cells supplied the TCR beta repertoires. T cells sorted in several experiments were restricted to alpha-beta TCR T cells by an anti-gamma-delta TCR antibody.

The specimen was PBMCs. The J gene is TRBJ2-3, the V gene TRBV29-1, with 14 positions matching TRBD2. The sequence derives from a young woman in good health. The CDR3: CSVVGGLAGASTDTQYF. The CDR3 DNA sequence: TGCAGCGTTGTGGGGGGACTAGCGGGGGCTAGCACAGATACGCAGTATTTT.